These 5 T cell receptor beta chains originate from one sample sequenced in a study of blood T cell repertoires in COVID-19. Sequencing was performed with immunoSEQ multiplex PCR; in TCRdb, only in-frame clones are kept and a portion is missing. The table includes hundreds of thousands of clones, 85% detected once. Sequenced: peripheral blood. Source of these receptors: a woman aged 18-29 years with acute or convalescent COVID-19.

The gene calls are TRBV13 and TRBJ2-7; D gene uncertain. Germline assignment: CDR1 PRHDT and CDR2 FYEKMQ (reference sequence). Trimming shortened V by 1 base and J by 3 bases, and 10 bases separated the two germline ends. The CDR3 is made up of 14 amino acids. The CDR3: CASSLESVSYEQYF. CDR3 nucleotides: TGTGCCAGCAGCTTAGAATCTGTGAGCTACGAGCAGTACTTC.

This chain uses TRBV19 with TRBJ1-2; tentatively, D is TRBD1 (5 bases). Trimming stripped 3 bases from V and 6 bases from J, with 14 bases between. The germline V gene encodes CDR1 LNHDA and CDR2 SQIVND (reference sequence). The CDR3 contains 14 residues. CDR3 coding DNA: TGTGCCAGTAGTATTGGAAGGTCGGGGGATGGCTACACCTTC. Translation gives CASSIGRSGDGYTF.

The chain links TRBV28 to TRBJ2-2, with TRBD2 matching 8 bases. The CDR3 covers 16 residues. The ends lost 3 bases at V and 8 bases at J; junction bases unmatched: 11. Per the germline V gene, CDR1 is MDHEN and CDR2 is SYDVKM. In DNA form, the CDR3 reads TGTGCCAGCAGTTTTTTATCTAGCGGGTATTCGGGGGAGCTGTTTTTT. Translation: CASSFLSSGYSGELFF.

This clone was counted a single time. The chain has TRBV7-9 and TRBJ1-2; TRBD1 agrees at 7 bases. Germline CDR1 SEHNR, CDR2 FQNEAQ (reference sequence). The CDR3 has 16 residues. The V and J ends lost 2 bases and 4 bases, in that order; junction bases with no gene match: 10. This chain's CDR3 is CASSLRPSGQPYGYTF. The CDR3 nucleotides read TGTGCCAGCAGCTTACGACCCTCGGGACAGCCCTATGGCTACACCTTC. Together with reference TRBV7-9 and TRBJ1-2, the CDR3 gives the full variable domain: DTGVSQNPRHKITKRGQNVTFRCDPISEHNRLYWYRQTLGQGPEFLTYFQNEAQLEKSRLLSDRFSAERPKGSFSTLEIQRTEQGDSAMYLCASSLRPSGQPYGYTFGSGTRLTVV.

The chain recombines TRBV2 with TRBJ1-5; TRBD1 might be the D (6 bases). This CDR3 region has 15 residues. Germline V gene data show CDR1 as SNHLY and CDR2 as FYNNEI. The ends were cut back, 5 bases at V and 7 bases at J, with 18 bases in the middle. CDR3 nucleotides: TGTGCCAGCAGTTTATTTACAGGGAGGGGACAGCCCCAGCATTTT. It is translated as CASSLFTGRGQPQHF.